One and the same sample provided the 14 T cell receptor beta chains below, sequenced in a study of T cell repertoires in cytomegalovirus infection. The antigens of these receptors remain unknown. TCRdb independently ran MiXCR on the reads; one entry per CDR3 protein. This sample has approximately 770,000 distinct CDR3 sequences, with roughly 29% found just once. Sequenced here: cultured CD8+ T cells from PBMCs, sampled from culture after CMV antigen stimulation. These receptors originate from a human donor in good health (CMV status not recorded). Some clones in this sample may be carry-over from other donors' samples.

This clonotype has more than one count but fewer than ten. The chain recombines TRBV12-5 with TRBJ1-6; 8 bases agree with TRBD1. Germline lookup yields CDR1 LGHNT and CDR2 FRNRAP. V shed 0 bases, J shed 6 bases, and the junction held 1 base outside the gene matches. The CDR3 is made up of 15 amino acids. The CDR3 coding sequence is TGTGCTAGTGGTTTGGTAGGACAGGGTAATTCACCCCTCCACTTT. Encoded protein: CASGLVGQGNSPLHF.

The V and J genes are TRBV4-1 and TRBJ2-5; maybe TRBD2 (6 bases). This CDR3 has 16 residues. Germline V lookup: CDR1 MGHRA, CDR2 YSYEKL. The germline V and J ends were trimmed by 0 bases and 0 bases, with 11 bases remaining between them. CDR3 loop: CASSQEGGENQETQYF. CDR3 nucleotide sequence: TGCGCCAGCAGCCAAGAGGGCGGGGAAAACCAAGAGACCCAGTACTTC.

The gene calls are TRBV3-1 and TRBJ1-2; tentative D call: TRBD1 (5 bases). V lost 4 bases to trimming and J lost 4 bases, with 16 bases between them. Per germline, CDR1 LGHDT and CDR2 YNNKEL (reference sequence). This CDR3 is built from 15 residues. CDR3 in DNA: TGTGCCAGCAGCCTCGGCCTGGGGCAGGGCTATGGCTACACCTTC. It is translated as CASSLGLGQGYGYTF.

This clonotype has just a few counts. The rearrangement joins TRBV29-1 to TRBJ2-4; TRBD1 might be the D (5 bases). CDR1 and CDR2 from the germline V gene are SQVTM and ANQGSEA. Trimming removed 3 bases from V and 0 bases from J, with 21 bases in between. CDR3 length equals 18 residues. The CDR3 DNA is TGCAGCGTTGATGGGCTGGACATTTCTAACGGAGCCAAAAACATTCAGTACTTC. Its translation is CSVDGLDISNGAKNIQYF.

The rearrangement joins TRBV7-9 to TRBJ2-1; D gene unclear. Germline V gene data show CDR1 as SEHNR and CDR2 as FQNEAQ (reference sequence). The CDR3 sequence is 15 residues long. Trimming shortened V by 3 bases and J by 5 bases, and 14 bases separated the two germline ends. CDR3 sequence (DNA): TGTGCCAGCAGCTTTGGACGGTCCTTACACAATGAGCAGTTCTTC. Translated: CASSFGRSLHNEQFF.

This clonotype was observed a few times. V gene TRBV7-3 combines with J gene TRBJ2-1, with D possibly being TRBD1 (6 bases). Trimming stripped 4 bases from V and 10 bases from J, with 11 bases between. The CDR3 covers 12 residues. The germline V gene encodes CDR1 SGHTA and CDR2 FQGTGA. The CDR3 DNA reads TGTGCCAGCAGCTCGGACAGACGCGAGCAGTTCTTC. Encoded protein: CASSSDRREQFF.

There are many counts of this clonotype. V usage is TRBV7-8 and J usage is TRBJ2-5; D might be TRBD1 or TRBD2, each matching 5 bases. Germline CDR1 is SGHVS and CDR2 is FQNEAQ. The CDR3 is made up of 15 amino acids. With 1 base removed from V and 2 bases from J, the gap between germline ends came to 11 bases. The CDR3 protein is CASSLGWDGQETQYF. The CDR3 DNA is TGTGCCAGCAGCTTAGGATGGGACGGACAAGAGACCCAGTACTTC. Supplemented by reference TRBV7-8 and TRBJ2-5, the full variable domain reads GAGVSQSPRYKVAKRGQDVALRCDPISGHVSLFWYQQALGQGPEFLTYFQNEAQLDKSGLPSDRFFAERPEGSVSTLKIQRTQQEDSAVYLCASSLGWDGQETQYFGPGTRLLVL.

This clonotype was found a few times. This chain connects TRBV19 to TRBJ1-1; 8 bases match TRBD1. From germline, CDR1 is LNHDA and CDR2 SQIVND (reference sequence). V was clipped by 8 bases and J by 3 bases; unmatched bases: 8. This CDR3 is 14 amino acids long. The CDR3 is CASGSRGLHTEAFF. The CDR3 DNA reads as TGTGCCAGTGGCTCCAGGGGGCTGCACACTGAAGCTTTCTTT.

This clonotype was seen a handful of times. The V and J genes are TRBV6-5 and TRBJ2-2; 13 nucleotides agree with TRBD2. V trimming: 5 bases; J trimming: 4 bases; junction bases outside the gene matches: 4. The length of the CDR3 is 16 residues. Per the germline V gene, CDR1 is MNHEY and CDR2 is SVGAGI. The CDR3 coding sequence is TGTGCCAGCAGTGGGGGACTAGCGGGGCGCACCGGGGAGCTGTTTTTT. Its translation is CASSGGLAGRTGELFF.

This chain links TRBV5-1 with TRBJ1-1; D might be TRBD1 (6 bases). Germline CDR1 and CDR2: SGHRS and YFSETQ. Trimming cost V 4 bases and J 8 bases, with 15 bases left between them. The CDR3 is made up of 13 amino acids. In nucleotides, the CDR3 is TGCGCCAGCAGCCCTACAGGGCGACCCGAAGCTTTCTTT. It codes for CASSPTGRPEAFF.

DNA for the CDR3: TGTGCTAGCGCTTCGGGGTCCTCTGGGGCCAACGTCCTGACTTTC. Translating it yields CASASGSSGANVLTF. The V and J genes are TRBV7-6 and TRBJ2-6; a weak D match, TRBD2 (5 bases). CDR1 and CDR2 from the germline V gene are SGHVS and FNYEAQ. The CDR3 runs 15 residues. Variable domain in full (rest from reference TRBV7-6 and TRBJ2-6): GAGVSQSPRYKVTKRGQDVALRCDPISGHVSLYWYRQALGQGPEFLTYFNYEAQQDKSGLPNDRFSAERPEGSISTLTIQRTEQRDSAMYRCASASGSSGANVLTFGAGSRLTVL.

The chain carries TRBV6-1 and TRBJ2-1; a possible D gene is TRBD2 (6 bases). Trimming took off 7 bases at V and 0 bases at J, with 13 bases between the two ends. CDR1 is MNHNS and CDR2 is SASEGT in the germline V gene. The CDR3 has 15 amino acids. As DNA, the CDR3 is TGTGCCAGCACCGGGACTCTCGGCTCCTACAATGAGCAGTTCTTC. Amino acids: CASTGTLGSYNEQFF.

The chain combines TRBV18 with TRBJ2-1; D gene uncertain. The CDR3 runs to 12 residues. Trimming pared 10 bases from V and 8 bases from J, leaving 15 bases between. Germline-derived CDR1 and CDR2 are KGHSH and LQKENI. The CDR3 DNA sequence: TGTGCCACCGGACCGGGTGTTGATGAGCAGTTCTTC. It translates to CATGPGVDEQFF.

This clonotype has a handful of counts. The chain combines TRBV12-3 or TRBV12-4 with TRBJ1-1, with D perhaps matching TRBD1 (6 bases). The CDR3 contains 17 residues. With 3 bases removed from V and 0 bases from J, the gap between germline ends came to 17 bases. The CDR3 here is CASSFRTVVDMNTEAFF. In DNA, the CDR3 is TGTGCCAGCAGTTTCCGGACAGTCGTGGACATGAACACTGAAGCTTTCTTT.